The T cell receptor (beta chain) described here comes from a study of cytotoxic CD8 clonotypes in ibrutinib-treated CLL. Study background: The samples contained roughly 240,000 productive templates on average. They also contained an average of about 90,000 productive rearrangements.

General study findings and limits: Sustained-remission patients were sampled at different times than progressing patients were. Treatment saw public clonotypes, which were uncommon, either contract or stay stable.

The table lists this clone with a few counts. As yet, its antigen is unknown. Investigators sought sequencing depths of between 1 in 200,000 and 1 in 1 million T cells. Clones were read by immunoSEQ multiplex PCR, and TCRdb kept only the in-frame ones, dropping some. The data hold about 21,000 clones, with over 70% observed a single time. The sample here was PBMCs, taken before ibrutinib treatment. The source of this sequence is a human donor with chronic lymphocytic leukemia.

Here the CDR3 DNA reads TGTGCCAGCAGCCTCCTTGCATCAACCGGGGAGCTGTTTTTT. It specifies CASSLLASTGELFF. The V call is TRBV7-3, the J call TRBJ2-2; D is ambiguous. V was cut by 5 bases and J by 5 bases, with 12 bases left in between. CDR3 size: 14 residues. Germline V gene sequence: CDR1 SGHTA, CDR2 FQGTGA.